The 13 T cell receptor beta chains below were found in one sample sequenced in a study of T cells in Graves' hyperthyroidism and ophthalmopathy. Amplified TCR beta CDR3 regions derived from RNA transcripts. The HTBI primer set served for first-round RT-PCR of the TCR CDR3. One entry per CDR3 protein, called by TCRdb with MiXCR from the multiplex PCR reads. The repertoire holds a few hundred thousand distinct CDR3 sequences, around 45% seen once, with roughly 8.2% in the top ten. The specimen was peripheral blood or thyroid tissue (not recorded which). Source of these receptors: a woman aged 18 to 35 with Graves' hyperthyroidism.

The rearrangement links TRBV6-1 to TRBJ1-1; 7 bases line up with TRBD1. V lost 5 bases to trimming and J lost 3 bases; unmatched junction nucleotides: 6. Germline CDR1 MNHNS, CDR2 SASEGT. The CDR3 is 14 residues long. This chain's CDR3 is CASSYRGGDTEAFF. Written as DNA, the CDR3 is TGTGCCAGCAGTTACAGGGGAGGGGACACTGAAGCTTTCTTT.

Concerning this clonotype: A much larger clone lies one base from this, so it may be a read error. The chain uses TRBV10-3 and TRBJ1-5; D gene unclear. V was pared by 6 bases and J by 5 bases, with 11 bases between. Germline loops: CDR1 ENHRY, CDR2 SYGVKD. CDR3 size: 13 residues. CDR3 sequence reads: CAIRVTRDQPQHF. Written as DNA, the CDR3 is TGTGCCATCAGGGTGACACGAGATCAGCCCCAGCATTTT.

The chain has TRBV9 and TRBJ1-2; D perhaps matches TRBD1 (5 bases). The germline CDR1 and CDR2 sequences are SGDLS and YYNGEE. V dropped 0 bases and J dropped 12 bases, with 18 bases sitting between them. This CDR3 comprises 14 residues. The DNA of the CDR3 is TGTGCCAGCAGCGTAGACGGGGGAGGCACTGGAAACACCTTC. Its translation: CASSVDGGGTGNTF.

The table lists this clonotype with many counts. This rearrangement joins TRBV15 to TRBJ2-2; 7 positions match TRBD2. The CDR3 is made up of 14 amino acids. Germline-derived CDR1 and CDR2 are LNHNV and YYDKDF (reference sequence). J lost 4 bases, V lost 5 bases, and 4 bases had no gene match. In DNA form, the CDR3 reads TGTGCCACCAGCGGGAGGGTCGCCACCGGGGAGCTGTTTTTT. Amino acids: CATSGRVATGELFF. Full variable domain (missing parts from reference TRBV15 and TRBJ2-2): DAMVIQNPRYQVTQFGKPVTLSCSQTLNHNVMYWYQQKSSQAPKLLFHYYDKDFNNEADTPDNFQSRRPNTSFCFLDIRSPGLGDTAMYLCATSGRVATGELFFGEGSRLTVL.

The V call is TRBV20-1, the J call TRBJ2-3, with a tentative D call TRBD1 (7 bases). This CDR3 comprises 16 residues. The V gene's germline CDR1 is DFQATT and CDR2 SNEGSKA (reference sequence). V was cut by 6 bases and J by 6 bases, with 25 bases left in between. Here the CDR3 reads CSAKGSRGGGDDTQYF. In DNA form, the CDR3 reads TGCAGTGCCAAAGGTTCTCGAGGGGGCGGGGATGATACGCAGTATTTT.

This clonotype was observed once. The V gene is TRBV20-1, the J gene TRBJ2-7, with TRBD1 identical over 9 bases. The germline V gene has CDR1 DFQATT and CDR2 SNEGSKA (reference sequence). The CDR3 spans 14 residues. The junction had 8 bases not matched to a gene; V was cut back by 3 bases and J by 5 bases. The CDR3 region has the DNA TGCAGTGCTAGTTCCGGGACAGGGAACCACGAGCAGTACTTC. This codes for CSASSGTGNHEQYF.

The V call is TRBV20-1, the J call TRBJ1-6, with D possibly matching TRBD1 (5 bases). The germline V gene encodes CDR1 DFQATT and CDR2 SNEGSKA (reference sequence). The CDR3 loop spans 15 amino acids. The V end lost 5 bases, the J end lost 8 bases, and 19 bases lay between the germline ends. The CDR3 nucleotides are TGCAGTGCTGGGGTCCTGGCGGGAGGGGATTCACCCCTCCACTTT. As protein: CSAGVLAGGDSPLHF.

The chain is built from TRBV7-9 and TRBJ2-7; TRBD1 matches 7 bases. Germline V gene data show CDR1 as SEHNR and CDR2 as FQNEAQ (reference sequence). This CDR3 comprises 14 residues. The ends lost 5 bases at V and 6 bases at J; junction bases unmatched: 10. The CDR3 loop reads CASSHRDSAGEQYF. In DNA, the CDR3 is TGTGCCAGCAGCCACCGGGACAGCGCTGGCGAGCAGTACTTC. The full variable domain, in which reference TRBV7-9 and TRBJ2-7 provide the parts outside the CDR3, is DTGVSQNPRHKITKRGQNVTFRCDPISEHNRLYWYRQTLGQGPEFLTYFQNEAQLEKSRLLSDRFSAERPKGSFSTLEIQRTEQGDSAMYLCASSHRDSAGEQYFGPGTRLTVT.

Many counts were recorded for this clonotype. The chain recombines TRBV7-9 with TRBJ2-7; 12 nucleotides line up with TRBD2. V lost 2 bases to trimming and J lost 3 bases; unmatched junction nucleotides: 14. The CDR3 totals 19 residues. Germline V lookup: CDR1 SEHNR, CDR2 FQNEAQ (reference sequence). The CDR3 nucleotides read TGTGCCAGCAGCTTATTAATCGGACTAGCGGGATCGGGGGACTACGAGCAGTACTTC. This codes for CASSLLIGLAGSGDYEQYF.

This clonotype occurred many times. The rearrangement links TRBV6-1 to TRBJ1-6; 9 bases fit TRBD1. Losses at the gene ends were 1 base for V and 10 bases for J; bases not matched to a gene: 8. The CDR3 spans 16 residues. The germline gives CDR1 MNHNS, CDR2 SASEGT. The CDR3 DNA sequence: TGTGCCAGCAGTGAAGTCTGGACAGGGGAATTCTCACCCCTCCACTTT. It translates to CASSEVWTGEFSPLHF.

This chain joins TRBV5-1 and TRBJ2-7, with 9 bases aligning to TRBD2. This CDR3 is built from 17 residues. CDR1 and CDR2 (germline): SGHRS, YFSETQ. Unmatched junction bases numbered 16, after V lost 4 bases and J lost 5 bases. The CDR3 DNA reads TGCGCCAGCAGCCAAGTCCTACGCGGGAGGGCCACCCACGAGCAGTACTTC. It codes for CASSQVLRGRATHEQYF.

This clonotype was seen a handful of times. The rearrangement uses TRBV30 and TRBJ1-4, with D perhaps matching TRBD1 (6 bases). Trimming took 2 bases from V and 4 from J, leaving 11 bases between them. The germline CDR1 and CDR2 sequences are GTSNPN and SVGIG (reference sequence). The CDR3 covers 14 residues. CDR3 coding DNA: TGTGCCTGGAGTAGGACAGTCGATAATGAAAAACTGTTTTTT. This sequence encodes CAWSRTVDNEKLFF. The full variable domain, in which reference TRBV30 and TRBJ1-4 provide the parts outside the CDR3, is SQTIHQWPATLVQPVGSPLSLECTVEGTSNPNLYWYRQAAGRGLQLLFYSVGIGQISSEVPQNLSASRPQDRQFILSSKKLLLSDSGFYLCAWSRTVDNEKLFFGSGTQLSVL.

The sample holds many counts of this clonotype. The chain combines TRBV15 with TRBJ1-4; 11 bases agree with TRBD1. The CDR3 length is 15 residues. J lost 5 bases, V lost 5 bases, and 4 bases had no gene match. Looked up from germline, CDR1 is LNHNV and CDR2 is YYDKDF (reference sequence). CDR3 bases: TGTGCCACCAGCGATCGGGACAGGGGGAATGAAAAACTGTTTTTT. This translates into CATSDRDRGNEKLFF.